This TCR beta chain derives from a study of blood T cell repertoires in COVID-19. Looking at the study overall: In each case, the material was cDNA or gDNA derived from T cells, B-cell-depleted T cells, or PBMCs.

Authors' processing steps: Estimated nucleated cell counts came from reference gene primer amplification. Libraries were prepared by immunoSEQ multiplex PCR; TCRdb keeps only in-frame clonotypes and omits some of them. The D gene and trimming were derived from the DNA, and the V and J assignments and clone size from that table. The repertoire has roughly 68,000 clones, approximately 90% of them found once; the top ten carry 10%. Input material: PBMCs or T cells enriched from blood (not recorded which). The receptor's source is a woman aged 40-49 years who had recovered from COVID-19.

The CDR3 sequence: CASSRLIQETQYF. The CDR3 coding sequence is TGTGCCAGCAGCCGGCTCATCCAAGAGACCCAGTACTTC. The V and J genes are TRBV3-1 (or the pseudogene TRBV3-2) and TRBJ2-5; no definite D call. Deletions cut 4 bases from V and 1 base from J, with 7 bases between. This CDR3 is 13 amino acids long. Germline V gene data show CDR1 as LGHDT and CDR2 as YNNKEL (reference sequence).